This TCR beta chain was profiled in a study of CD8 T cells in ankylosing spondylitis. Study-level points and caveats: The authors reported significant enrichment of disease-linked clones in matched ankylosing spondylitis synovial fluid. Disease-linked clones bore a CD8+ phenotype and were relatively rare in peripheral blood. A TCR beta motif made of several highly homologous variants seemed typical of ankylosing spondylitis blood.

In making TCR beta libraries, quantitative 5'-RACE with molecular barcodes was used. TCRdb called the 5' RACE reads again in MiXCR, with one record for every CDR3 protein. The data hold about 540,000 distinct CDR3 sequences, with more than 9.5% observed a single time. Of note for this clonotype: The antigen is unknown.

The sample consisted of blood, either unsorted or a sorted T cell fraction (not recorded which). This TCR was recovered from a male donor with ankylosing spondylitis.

This CDR3 reads CSVAGTSGNNEQFF. The CDR3 DNA follows: TGCAGCGTGGCCGGGACTAGCGGGAACAATGAGCAGTTCTTC. This chain links TRBV29-1 with TRBJ2-1; 13 bases align to TRBD2. Germline CDR1 is SQVTM and CDR2 is ANQGSEA. J lost 5 bases, V lost 6 bases, and 4 bases had no gene match. This CDR3 has 14 amino acids.